This TCR beta chain emerged from a study of shared clonotypes between healthy human individuals. The wider study: Three CD4 naive, three CD4 memory, two CD8 naive and one CD8 memory plate were used per donor.

There are 14 residues in the CDR3. Per the germline V gene, CDR1 is SGHDT and CDR2 is YYEEEE. V was trimmed by 0 bases and J by 0 bases, leaving 6 bases between them. Genomic DNA of every subset was divided equally among multiple immunoSEQ plates. In the original analysis: ImmunoSEQ yielded junction-only sequences lacking quality scores, so filtering differed. Sequencing was performed with immunoSEQ multiplex PCR; in TCRdb, only in-frame clones are kept and a portion is missing. The D gene and trimming were derived from the DNA, and the V and J assignments and clone size from that table. The top ten hold 0.9% to 1.5% of the sample, which has around 2,000,000 clones, approximately 95% seen once. About this clone itself: Its specificity is unknown. At the DNA level, this CDR3 is encoded by other sequences in the same sample as well.

It was CD45RO-negative cells, positively selected for CCR7, that made up naive CD8 cells, with terminally differentiated effector memory CD45RA+ cells excluded. Points from the study as a whole: At large depth, rarefaction still showed sorted-subset sequencing to be incomplete.

V and J are TRBV5-6 and TRBJ1-2; D not resolved. The sample taken for sequencing was naive CD8+ T cells sorted from blood. This TCR derives from a man between 18 and 35 years old in good health. As DNA, the CDR3 is TGTGCCAGCAGCTTGGCCCGAGCTAACTATGGCTACACCTTC. Its translation: CASSLARANYGYTF.